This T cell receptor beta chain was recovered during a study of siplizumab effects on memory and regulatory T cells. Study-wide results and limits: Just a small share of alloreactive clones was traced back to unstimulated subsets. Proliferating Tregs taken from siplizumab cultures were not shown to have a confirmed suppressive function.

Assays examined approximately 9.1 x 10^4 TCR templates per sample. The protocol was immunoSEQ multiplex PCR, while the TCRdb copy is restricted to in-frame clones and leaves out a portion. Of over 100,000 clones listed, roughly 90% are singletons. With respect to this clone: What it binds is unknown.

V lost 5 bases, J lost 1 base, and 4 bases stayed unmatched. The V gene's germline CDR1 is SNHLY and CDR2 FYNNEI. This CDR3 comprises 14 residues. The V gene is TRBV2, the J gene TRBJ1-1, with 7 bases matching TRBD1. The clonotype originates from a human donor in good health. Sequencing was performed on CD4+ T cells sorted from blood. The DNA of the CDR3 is TGTGCCAGCAGTCTAGACAGGGAGAACACTGAAGCTTTCTTT. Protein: CASSLDRENTEAFF.